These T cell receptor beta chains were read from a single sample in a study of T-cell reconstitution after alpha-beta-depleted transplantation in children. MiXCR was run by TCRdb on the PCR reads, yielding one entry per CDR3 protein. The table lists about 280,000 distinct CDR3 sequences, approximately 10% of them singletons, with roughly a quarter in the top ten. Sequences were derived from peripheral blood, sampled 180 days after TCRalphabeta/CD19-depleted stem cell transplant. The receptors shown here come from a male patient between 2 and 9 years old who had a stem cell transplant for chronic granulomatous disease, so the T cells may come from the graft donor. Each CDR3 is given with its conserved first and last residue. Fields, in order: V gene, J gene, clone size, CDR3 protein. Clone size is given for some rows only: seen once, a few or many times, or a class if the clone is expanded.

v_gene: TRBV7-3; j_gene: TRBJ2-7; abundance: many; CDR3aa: CASSFIGTDSYEQYF
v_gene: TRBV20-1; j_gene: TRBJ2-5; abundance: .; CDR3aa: CCASGEGAGESETQYF
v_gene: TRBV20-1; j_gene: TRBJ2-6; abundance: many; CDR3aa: CSASWVHGGSGANVLTF
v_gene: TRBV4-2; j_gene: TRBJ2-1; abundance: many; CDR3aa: CASSQDLKEQFF
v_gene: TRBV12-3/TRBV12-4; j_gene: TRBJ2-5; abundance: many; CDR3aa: CASSLREETQYF
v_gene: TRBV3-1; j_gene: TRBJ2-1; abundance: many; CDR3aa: CASSQDAGGYNEQFF
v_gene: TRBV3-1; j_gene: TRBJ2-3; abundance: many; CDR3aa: CASSQNPGQTDTQYF
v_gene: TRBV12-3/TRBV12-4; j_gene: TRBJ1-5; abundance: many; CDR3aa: CASSLGNRHNQPQHF
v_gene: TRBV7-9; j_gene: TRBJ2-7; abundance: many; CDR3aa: CASSPYRGATYEQYF
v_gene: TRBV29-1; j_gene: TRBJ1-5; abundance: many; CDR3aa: CSVDGRGGSNQPQHF
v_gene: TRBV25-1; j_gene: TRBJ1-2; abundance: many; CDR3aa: CASSEWGDYGYTF
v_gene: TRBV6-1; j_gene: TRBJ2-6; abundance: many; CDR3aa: CASSRQTSGANVLTF
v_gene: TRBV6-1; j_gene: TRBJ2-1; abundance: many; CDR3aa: CASSQRGGVNEQFF
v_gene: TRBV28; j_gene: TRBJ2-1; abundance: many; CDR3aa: CASMKAGRINEQFF
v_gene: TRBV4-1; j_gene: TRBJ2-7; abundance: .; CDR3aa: CASSQDKETSGRGYEQYF
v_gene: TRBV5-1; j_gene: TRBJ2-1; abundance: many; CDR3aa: CASRKGQGGSNEQFF
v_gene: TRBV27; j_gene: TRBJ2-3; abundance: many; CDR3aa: CASSLVAKDTQYF
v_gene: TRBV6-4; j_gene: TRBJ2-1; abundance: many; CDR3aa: CASSPAGGVVSNEQFF
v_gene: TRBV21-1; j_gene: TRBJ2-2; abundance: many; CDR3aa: CASSKEWSRDRGGSDTGELFF
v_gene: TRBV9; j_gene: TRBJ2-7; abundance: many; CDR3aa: CASSASGQGGTYEQYF
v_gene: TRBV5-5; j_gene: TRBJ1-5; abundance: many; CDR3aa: CASSLTPDTGWYF
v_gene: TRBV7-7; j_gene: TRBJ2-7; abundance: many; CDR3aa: CASSLGGVGGGPYEQYF
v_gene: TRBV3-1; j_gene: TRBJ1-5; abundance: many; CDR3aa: CASSQGGPGPQHF
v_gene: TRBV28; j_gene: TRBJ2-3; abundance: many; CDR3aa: CASSLSRGPADTQYF
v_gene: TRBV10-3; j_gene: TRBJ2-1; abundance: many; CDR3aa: CASSGRQAGTSGMNEQFF
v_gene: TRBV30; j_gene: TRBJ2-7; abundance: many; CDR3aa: CAWRDYRDPEYEQYF
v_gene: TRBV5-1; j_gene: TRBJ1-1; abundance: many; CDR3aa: CASSFSQGMNTEAFF
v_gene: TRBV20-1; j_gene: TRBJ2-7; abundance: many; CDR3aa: CSSGGSYEQYF
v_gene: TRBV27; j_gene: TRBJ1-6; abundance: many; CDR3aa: CASSFLRDRGITLSYNSPLHF